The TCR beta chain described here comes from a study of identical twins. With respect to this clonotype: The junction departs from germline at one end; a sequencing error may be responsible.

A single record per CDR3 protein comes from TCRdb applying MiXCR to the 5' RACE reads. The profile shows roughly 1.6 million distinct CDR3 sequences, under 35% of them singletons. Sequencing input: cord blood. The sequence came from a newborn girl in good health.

The CDR3: CASSPVIIGLAGGDERFF. CDR3 coding DNA: TGTGCCAGCTCACCAGTCATTATCGGACTAGCGGGAGGTGATGAGCGGTTCTTC. This chain joins TRBV18 and TRBJ2-1; 14 nucleotides agree with TRBD2. Germline lookup yields CDR1 KGHSH and CDR2 LQKENI. This CDR3 has 18 residues.